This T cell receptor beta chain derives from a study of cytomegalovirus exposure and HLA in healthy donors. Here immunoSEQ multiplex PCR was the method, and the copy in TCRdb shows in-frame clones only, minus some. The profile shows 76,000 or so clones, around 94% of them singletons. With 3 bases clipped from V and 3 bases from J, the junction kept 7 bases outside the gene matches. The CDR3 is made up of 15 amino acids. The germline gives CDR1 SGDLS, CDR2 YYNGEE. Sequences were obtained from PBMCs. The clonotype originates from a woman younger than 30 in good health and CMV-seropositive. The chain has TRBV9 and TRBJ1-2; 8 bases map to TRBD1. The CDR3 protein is CASSAPGGSYYGYTF. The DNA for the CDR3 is TGTGCCAGCAGCGCCCCAGGGGGCTCCTACTATGGCTACACCTTC.